The T cell receptor beta chain described here comes from a study of cytomegalovirus exposure and HLA in healthy donors (dated by TCRdb to the late 2010s). With regard to the full study: According to an earlier analysis of 587 of the donors, 150 million to 200 million T cells yielded some 120 million unique TCR beta sequences and 276 Gb of sequence data. An early release covering around 630 HLA-typed donors comprised approximately 300 gigabases of sequencing data and approximately 85 million unique TCR sequences. Of the roughly 400 genotyped donors, about 80% fell in the genetic ancestry cluster associated with self-reported Caucasian donors. The study aimed to test whether signatures of past pathogen exposure could be identified by cataloging public T cell receptors. Using immunosequencing, the study profiled T cell repertoires from 500 to 800 subjects and related those repertoires to cytomegalovirus serostatus. Besides the first cohort of roughly 640 subjects, a separate validation cohort made up of some 110 different subjects was used. To predict cytomegalovirus infection status, the study combined high-throughput TCR immunosequencing, statistical association of individual TCRs with disease status, and machine learning. A later analysis re-examined previously published TCR beta repertoires from more than 600 donors and added high-resolution HLA genotyping to investigate patterns of TCR occurrence. The later analysis used no new phenotypic data to find candidate immune exposures, relying instead on TCR beta sequences and their occurrence across donors. To decide whether each TCR beta V gene segment behaved as functional or pseudogenic, an earlier analysis of nearly 600 of the donors relied on high-throughput TCR beta sequencing. Donor age, sex, ethnicity and CMV serostatus were collected together with the repertoire data. A later genetic analysis took genome-wide SNP genotypes for about 55% of the roughly 670 donors and used that subset as a discovery cohort. All discovery cohort repertoires had been generated on a single sequencing platform. Class I and class II HLA loci were covered by the typing at four-digit resolution. The number of donors typed differed by locus, with about 629-630 for A, B, C, DRB1 and DQB1, about 500 for DQA1, about 610 for DPA1, and 450 to 480 for DPB1. Because of strong linkage in the cohort, roughly 5 DR-DQ haplotypes were treated as single units for association and clustering. Among around 400 genotyped donors of the cohort, an average of approximately 240,000 unique TCR beta nucleotide sequences was sequenced per donor, of which about 19% were non-productive.

The library was built by means of the immunoSEQ multiplex PCR assay. The multiplex PCR relied on a mix of 60 forward primers for TCR Vbeta segments and 13 reverse primers for TCR Jbeta segments. A multiplex PCR assay on genomic DNA amplified the CDR3 region of rearranged TCR beta genes. The amplified TCR beta libraries were sequenced on the Illumina HiSeq System as 87-base-pair reads. The original pipeline was this. Across the 670 or so repertoires, a later analysis counted some 81 million unique TCR beta chains, around 11 million of which were shared by at least two donors. To remove PCR and sequencing errors, raw reads were error-corrected and collapsed into unique sequences using a nearest-neighbor algorithm that merged closely related sequences. CDR3 sequences were aligned to IMGT reference sequences to assign V, D and J gene segments. For a sequence to be retained, a match of at least six nucleotides to both a V gene segment and a J gene segment was required. A rearrangement was called productive if the CDR3 had no stop codons and remained in frame with V and J, and every other rearrangement was called non-productive. Following IMGT convention, CDR3 was defined as the stretch from the second conserved V-encoded cysteine to the conserved J-encoded phenylalanine. The earlier analysis of more than 450 of the donors excluded sequences that lacked an unambiguous match to a single V gene segment. An earlier analysis of several hundred of the donors called V segments functional above 56.7% productive rearrangements and segregating when the between-donor standard deviation exceeded 5%. A statistical classification framework was built for diagnosing cytomegalovirus status from the catalog of TCR beta chain sequences. In a later analysis, V and J genes were assigned by comparing TCR nucleotide sequences against IMGT/GENE-DB human TR gene sequences. In a later analysis, CDR3 sequences and most-parsimonious VDJ recombination scenarios were assigned using the TCRdist pipeline. In a later analysis, every TCR beta chain was defined by the combination of its CDR3 amino acid sequence and its V-gene family, and reads without a unique V-gene family were dropped. To address suspected cross-contamination and a sequencing artifact, a later analysis removed around 600 highly shared, low-generation-probability nucleotide sequences. For each public chain, a later analysis derived a clonal expansion index from normalized ranks of inferred template counts within each repertoire. A later analysis computed generation probabilities with a VDJ recombination model fitted to out-of-frame rearrangements, and checked the results against IGoR. A later analysis scored TCR-TCR, TCR-HLA and TCR-CMV co-occurrence with hypergeometric tests, applying a repertoire-size bias correction to TCR pairs. In a later analysis, false discovery rates were estimated by permuting HLA or CMV assignments 20 times. A later analysis grouped co-occurring TCRs with DBSCAN, adding TCRdist sequence similarity when clustering within HLA-allele-positive subsets. Repertoires with fewer than 30,000 or more than 120,000 public chains were left out of co-occurrence clustering, as were five repertoires with anomalous nucleotide sharing. TCRdb stores this immuneACCESS table with in-frame sequences only. Part of the clones is absent; in the studies checked, under half of the shortfall reflects unresolved V genes, and no reason is known for the rest. Clone size and V and J calls were adopted from that table, with D and trimming inferred from the DNA. Recorded for this sample are just over 200,000 clones; roughly 68% of them occurred a single time. The ten largest clones capture less than 3% of the sample.

CDR1 and CDR2 are read off the germline V gene as KGHSH and LQKENI. Clipping removes 6 bases from V and 1 base from J, with 2 as the unmatched junction base count. The CDR3 sequence holds 13 residues, the cysteine and phenylalanine included. Just the 39-base CDR3 DNA is kept, in frame starting at base 1. On this clone: No cognate antigen has been identified for it. No qualities accompany the bases; no much larger clone lies one base away.

Study-level results and caveats: A further reported finding was that TCR beta sequences accurately predicted the HLA-A and HLA-B alleles for most subjects in the first cohort. Linkage disequilibrium might explain the correlated functional status among segregating V segments, but an unknown experimental factor could not be excluded. Several of the top co-occurrence clusters appeared to be linked to parvovirus B19, influenza, CMV and Epstein-Barr virus, according to a later analysis. Because HLA typing was missing for some donors at each locus, association tests included only the typed subset. V-gene and J-gene trimming of TCR beta chains was associated with a missense DCLRE1C variant in a later genetic analysis, and the association was replicated in an independent cohort. In a later analysis, most CMV-associated TCR beta chains were found to appear HLA-restricted, with HLA associations seemingly driven largely by CMV exposure. An earlier analysis of around 500 of the donors showed that most TCR beta V segments appeared in productive rearrangements either about 90% or about 30% of the time, which broadly matched IMGT annotations. In a later analysis, HLA-associated TCR beta chains were found to be more clonally expanded and to have lower generation probabilities than equally common non-associated chains. For the cohort, immune exposure information was limited to CMV serostatus. In a later analysis, the rate of TCR association differed among HLA loci, with DRB1 alleles having the most associated TCRs and HLA-C alleles having the fewest. Most TCR sequences were seen in very few donors, while some public TCRs were found in many individuals. A later genetic analysis reported fewer N-insertions in productive TCRs among donors in an Asian-associated ancestry cluster than the approximately 700-donor mean. Strong co-occurrence of HLA alleles, especially DR and DQ, made assigning TCR associations to individual alleles difficult. Sequencing depth was assumed to be roughly uniform across donors in the presence/absence analyses, though that assumption may not hold. The authors suggested that the approach could potentially be extended to other disease states and immunological phenotypes. Because the 87-base-pair reads could not distinguish some IMGT-functional V segments, including TRBV6-2 and TRBV6-3, those segments were excluded. The earlier analysis of approximately 540 of the donors excluded fewer than 20 rarely observed V segments, including chromosome 9 orphons, because counts were too low. In both the original and validation cohorts, the classifier was reported to diagnose cytomegalovirus status with high specificity and sensitivity. Only TCR beta chains were sequenced in this cohort, and the absence of alpha or paired-chain data limited detectable features. At a false discovery rate of 0.05, a later analysis linked about 16,000 TCR beta sequences to specific HLA alleles. The study gave a list of around 170 TCR beta chains associated with cytomegalovirus. A few of the identified cytomegalovirus-associated TCR beta chains were confirmed in vitro to be specific for cytomegalovirus antigens. A cluster of highly shared sequence variants was judged likely to represent a technical artifact of the sequencing pipeline.

The cohort consisted of 666 healthy bone marrow donors. All cohort members were sampled while nominally healthy, although unrecorded immune exposures were likely present. The donor was CMV seropositive and was included in the group of about 290 seropositive cohort members. A peripheral blood sample was collected from each donor, and TCR beta sequencing was performed on peripheral blood mononuclear cells. The Qiagen DNeasy Blood Extraction Kit was used to extract genomic DNA from the blood cell samples. This sequence originates from a man aged 35-49 years in good health and CMV-seropositive. Here the chain combines TRBV18 and TRBJ1-2; 7 central bases correspond to TRBD1. Sequencing was performed on PBMCs. The CDR3 protein sequence reads: CASSRDSNYGYTF. At the DNA level, the sequence is TGTGCCAGCTCCCGGGACAGTAACTATGGCTACACCTTC. The full variable domain, completed from the reference TRBV18 and TRBJ1-2 proteins outside the CDR3, reads NAGVMQNPRHLVRRRGQEARLRCSPMKGHSHVYWYRQLPEEGLKFMVYLQKENIIDESGMPKERFSAEFPKEGPSILRIQQVVRGDSAAYFCASSRDSNYGYTFGSGTRLTVV.